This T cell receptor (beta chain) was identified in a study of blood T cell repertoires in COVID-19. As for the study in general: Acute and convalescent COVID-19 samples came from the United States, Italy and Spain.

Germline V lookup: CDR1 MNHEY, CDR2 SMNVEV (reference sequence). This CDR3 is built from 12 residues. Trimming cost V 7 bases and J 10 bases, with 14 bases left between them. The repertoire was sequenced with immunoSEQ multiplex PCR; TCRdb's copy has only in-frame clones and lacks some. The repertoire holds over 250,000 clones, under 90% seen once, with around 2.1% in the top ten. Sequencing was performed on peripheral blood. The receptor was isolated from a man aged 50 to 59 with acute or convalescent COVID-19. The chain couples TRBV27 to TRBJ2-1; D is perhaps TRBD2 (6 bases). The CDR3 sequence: CASTGAGLEQFF. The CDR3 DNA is TGTGCCAGCACCGGGGCGGGGCTAGAGCAGTTCTTC.